The next 27 T cell receptor beta chains were all read from a single sample in a study of human T cells and chemical hapten exposure. One entry per CDR3 protein, called by TCRdb with MiXCR from the RACE reads. The sample includes 80,000 to 100,000 distinct CDR3 sequences, approximately 13% seen only once; the top ten take approximately 2.1%. The sample's time point: patch test 1, 2 weeks after DPC sensitization. Treatment indicated: therapeutic diphenylcyclopropenone sensitization with weekly scalp DPC. This specimen consisted of whole blood, obtained in connection with sensitization to the hapten diphenylcyclopropenone (DPC). The receptors were gathered from a woman aged 40-49 years with alopecia areata. Some clones in this sample may be carry-over from other donors' samples.

This clonotype has ten or more counts. The V and J genes are TRBV6-8 and TRBJ2-7; D perhaps matches TRBD1 (5 bases). V dropped 7 bases and J dropped 2 bases, with 15 bases sitting between them. This CDR3 is 14 amino acids long. Per the germline V gene, CDR1 is MNHGY and CDR2 is SAAAGT. CDR3 sequence (DNA): TGTGCCAGCACCACGGGCAGGGTCCCCTACGAGCAGTACTTC. Its protein product is CASTTGRVPYEQYF.

This clonotype has only a few counts. This sequence joins TRBV12-3 or TRBV12-4 and TRBJ2-5, with TRBD1 identical over 9 bases. The CDR3 is made up of 14 amino acids. Trimming cost V 4 bases and J 9 bases; bases outside gene matches: 9. CDR3: CASSSTGTGKAQYF. The CDR3 DNA sequence: TGTGCCAGCAGTTCGACCGGGACAGGGAAGGCCCAGTACTTC.

This clonotype has just a few counts. CDR3 DNA: TGTGCCAGCAGCTTAGAAGAGGGGCGGAGAGGGGAGCTGTTTTTT. Translating it yields CASSLEEGRRGELFF. This sequence joins TRBV4-2 and TRBJ2-2; D assignment may be TRBD1 or TRBD2 (5 bases each). CDR1 and CDR2 from the germline V gene are LGHNA and YNFKEQ. Trimming removed 5 bases from V and 8 bases from J, with 18 bases in between. This CDR3 is 15 amino acids long.

The table lists this clonotype with many counts. The chain couples TRBV29-1 to TRBJ2-2; no clear D gene. Trimming shortened V by 6 bases and J by 5 bases, and 19 bases separated the two germline ends. The germline gives CDR1 SQVTM, CDR2 ANQGSEA. This CDR3 region has 15 residues. This chain's CDR3 is CSVRLGSLGTGELFF. DNA of the CDR3: TGCAGCGTGCGACTCGGGTCCCTTGGGACCGGGGAGCTGTTTTTT.

At least ten counts were recorded for this clonotype. The chain is built from TRBV12-3 or TRBV12-4 and TRBJ2-1; 10 nucleotides agree with TRBD1. This CDR3 has 14 residues. V lost 6 bases to trimming and J lost 8 bases; unmatched junction nucleotides: 7. The chain's CDR3 is CASSDRQGADEQFF. Here the CDR3 DNA reads TGTGCCAGCAGCGATCGACAGGGGGCGGATGAGCAGTTCTTC.

The V gene is TRBV20-1, the J gene TRBJ1-2; D may be TRBD1 (6 bases). The V gene lost 2 bases and the J gene lost 3 bases, with 7 bases spanning the gap. Germline CDR1 DFQATT, CDR2 SNEGSKA (reference sequence). The CDR3 consists of 12 residues. The CDR3 nucleotides read TGCAGTGCTAGACGACAGGACTATGGCTACACCTTC. Encoded protein: CSARRQDYGYTF.

This clonotype has ten or more counts. The chain is built from TRBV29-1 and TRBJ2-5, with D hard to call. CDR1 and CDR2 (germline): SQVTM, ANQGSEA. The CDR3 loop spans 13 amino acids. Trimming removed 8 bases at V and 4 bases at J, with 17 bases between. The CDR3 bases are TGCAGCTTTACTGTAACGAGAGGAGAGACCCAGTACTTC. Amino acids: CSFTVTRGETQYF.

Only a few counts were recorded for this clonotype. The chain joins TRBV27 to TRBJ2-1; TRBD2 agrees at 11 bases. Trimming cost V 7 bases and J 14 bases; bases outside gene matches: 13. Germline V gene sequence: CDR1 MNHEY, CDR2 SMNVEV (reference sequence). The CDR3 consists of 14 residues. The chain's CDR3 is CASTLAGGQIGEFF. The CDR3 coding sequence is TGTGCCAGCACCCTAGCGGGAGGACAGATAGGGGAGTTCTTC.

This clonotype was picked up many times. This chain uses TRBV4-1 with TRBJ1-6; a possible D gene is TRBD1 (6 bases). Germline assignment: CDR1 MGHRA and CDR2 YSYEKL. The CDR3 has 15 amino acids. Trimming took 4 bases from V and 7 from J, leaving 14 bases between them. In DNA, the CDR3 is TGCGCCAGCAGCCCTCAGACGGGACAAAATTCACCCCTCCACTTT. Its protein is CASSPQTGQNSPLHF.

This clonotype was seen a handful of times. This chain connects TRBV29-1 to TRBJ2-2; D not certain. The CDR3 has 13 amino acids. Germline lookup yields CDR1 SQVTM and CDR2 ANQGSEA. The V and J ends lost 7 bases and 0 bases respectively, with 9 bases between them. CDR3: CSGGSANTGELFF. The CDR3 nucleotides are TGCAGCGGCGGCTCCGCGAACACCGGGGAGCTGTTTTTT.

This chain uses TRBV9 with TRBJ2-7; D unresolved. The V and J ends lost 0 bases and 0 bases respectively, with 4 bases between them. CDR1 is SGDLS and CDR2 is YYNGEE in the germline V gene. This CDR3 is built from 13 residues. The CDR3 sequence is CASSVASSYEQYF. The DNA of the CDR3 is TGTGCCAGCAGCGTAGCCAGCTCCTACGAGCAGTACTTC.

This clonotype showed up just a few times. This chain links TRBV14 with TRBJ1-1; D possibly corresponds to TRBD1 (6 bases). Germline CDR1 is SGHDN and CDR2 is FVKESK. CDR3 length: 19 residues. Trimming stripped 3 bases from V and 3 bases from J, with 26 bases between. Here the CDR3 reads CASSQGYRAPNIADTEAFF. The CDR3 DNA follows: TGTGCCAGCAGCCAGGGATACAGGGCTCCGAATATTGCGGACACTGAAGCTTTCTTT.

The CDR3 nucleotides are TGCAGCGTTGAAGATTCGGGACTCCCGGGGGCCTACGAGCAGTACTTC. Residues: CSVEDSGLPGAYEQYF. The V and J genes are TRBV29-1 and TRBJ2-7, with D perhaps matching TRBD2 (6 bases). The CDR3 has 16 amino acids. The ends were cut back, 0 bases at V and 2 bases at J, with 17 bases in the middle. From germline, CDR1 is SQVTM and CDR2 ANQGSEA.

This clonotype occurred a few times. The V and J genes are TRBV18 and TRBJ2-7; 7 nucleotides align to TRBD1. V gave up 3 bases and J gave up 2 bases; unmatched junction bases: 7. In germline, CDR1 is KGHSH, CDR2 LQKENI. This CDR3 comprises 15 residues. The CDR3 region is CASSPQDRYTYEQYF. The CDR3 coding sequence is TGTGCCAGCTCACCCCAGGACAGGTACACCTACGAGCAGTACTTC.

This sequence joins TRBV7-3 and TRBJ1-1, with 12 bases that match TRBD1. J lost 8 bases, V lost 4 bases, and 11 bases had no gene match. This CDR3 region has 16 residues. The V gene's germline CDR1 is SGHTA and CDR2 FQGTGA. The CDR3 region is CASSSPTGTGGAEAFF. The CDR3 DNA sequence: TGTGCCAGCAGCTCCCCGACCGGGACAGGGGGCGCGGAAGCTTTCTTT. Supplemented by reference TRBV7-3 and TRBJ1-1, the full variable domain reads GAGVSQTPSNKVTEKGKYVELRCDPISGHTALYWYRQSLGQGPEFLIYFQGTGAADDSGLPNDRFFAVRPEGSVSTLKIQRTERGDSAVYLCASSSPTGTGGAEAFFGQGTRLTVV.

The V call is TRBV20-1, the J call TRBJ2-7; 10 positions agree with TRBD2. The CDR3 has 16 amino acids. Germline trimming cut 0 bases from V and 4 bases from J; bases unmatched to any gene: 9. Germline values: CDR1 DFQATT, CDR2 SNEGSKA (reference sequence). This CDR3 reads CSARDLASGSMYEQYF. DNA for the CDR3: TGCAGTGCTAGAGATCTGGCTAGCGGGAGTATGTACGAGCAGTACTTC.

The gene calls are TRBV4-1 and TRBJ2-1, with TRBD1 matching 11 bases. In germline, CDR1 is MGHRA, CDR2 YSYEKL. Trimming removed 0 bases from V and 6 bases from J; junction bases left unmatched: 7. The CDR3 runs 17 residues. This CDR3 is CASSQDIGTGGSNEQFF. Written as DNA, the CDR3 is TGCGCCAGCAGCCAAGATATAGGGACAGGGGGTTCCAATGAGCAGTTCTTC.

V is TRBV5-1 and J is TRBJ2-3; 12 bases fit TRBD2. Germline-derived CDR1 and CDR2 are SGHRS and YFSETQ. V lost 2 bases to trimming and J lost 2 bases; unmatched junction nucleotides: 3. The CDR3 contains 16 residues. CDR3 sequence reads: CASSFSSGRATDTQYF. CDR3 coding DNA: TGCGCCAGCAGCTTTTCTAGCGGGAGGGCCACAGATACGCAGTATTTT.

The V and J genes are TRBV29-1 and TRBJ2-1; 13 nucleotides match TRBD2. CDR1 and CDR2 from the germline V gene are SQVTM and ANQGSEA. This CDR3 spans 13 amino acids. Trimming removed 6 bases from V and 9 bases from J; junction bases left unmatched: 5. This CDR3 is CSVLAGGSGEQFF. The CDR3 bases are TGCAGCGTACTAGCGGGAGGGTCCGGTGAGCAGTTCTTC.

The gene calls are TRBV10-3 and TRBJ1-3; weak D call: TRBD1 (5 bases). This CDR3 spans 14 amino acids. Germline V gene data show CDR1 as ENHRY and CDR2 as SYGVKD. Trimming took 10 bases from V and 6 from J, leaving 19 bases between them. The CDR3 sequence is CATSTGGALNTIYF. Written as DNA, the CDR3 is TGTGCCACCTCAACGGGGGGAGCATTAAACACCATATATTTT.

This clonotype was detected a few times. This chain uses TRBV27 with TRBJ2-5; D possibly matches TRBD1 or TRBD2 (6 bases each). The CDR3 is 16 residues long. Per the germline V gene, CDR1 is MNHEY and CDR2 is SMNVEV (reference sequence). V shed 3 bases and J shed 2 bases, with 16 bases lying between them. CDR3 bases: TGTGCCAGCAGTTTCACCGGAGGGGGGAATCAAGAGACCCAGTACTTC. This encodes CASSFTGGGNQETQYF.

In this sample, this clonotype turned up many times. V is TRBV27 and J is TRBJ2-2; D not resolved. Trimming shortened V by 3 bases and J by 4 bases, and 9 bases separated the two germline ends. The CDR3 sequence is 14 residues long. From germline, CDR1 is MNHEY and CDR2 SMNVEV (reference sequence). The CDR3 nucleotides are TGTGCCAGCAGTTTCTCCCTCCCCACCGGGGAGCTGTTTTTT. Protein product: CASSFSLPTGELFF.

The chain employs TRBV29-1 and TRBJ2-3; TRBD1 aligns across 7 bases. V lost 3 bases, J lost 6 bases, and 9 bases stayed unmatched. This CDR3 spans 14 amino acids. CDR1 SQVTM and CDR2 ANQGSEA come from the germline V gene. CDR3 amino acids: CSVDKGATYDTQYF. In nucleotides, the CDR3 is TGCAGCGTTGATAAGGGGGCAACTTACGATACGCAGTATTTT.

The rearrangement joins TRBV10-3 to TRBJ2-7; TRBD1 aligns across 9 bases. The germline gives CDR1 ENHRY, CDR2 SYGVKD. There are 15 residues in the CDR3. CDR3 in amino acids: CATRKGGQGLYEQYF. The CDR3 bases are TGTGCAACCCGAAAAGGGGGACAGGGACTCTACGAGCAGTACTTC.

The V gene is TRBV6-2 or TRBV6-3, the J gene TRBJ2-7, with D perhaps being TRBD1 or TRBD2 (5 bases each). The CDR3 is 13 residues long. Germline V gene data show CDR1 as MNHEY and CDR2 as SVGEGT. Trimming took off 5 bases at V and 7 bases at J, with 15 bases between the two ends. The CDR3 here is CASSPRGLREQYF. The DNA of the CDR3 is TGTGCCAGCAGTCCCCGGGGCCTCAGGGAGCAGTACTTC.

The chain is built from TRBV29-1 and TRBJ1-4, with 9 bases identical to TRBD1. Trimming took 7 bases from V and 8 from J; bases not matched to a gene: 11. The germline V gene encodes CDR1 SQVTM and CDR2 ANQGSEA. The CDR3 covers 14 residues. CDR3 in DNA: TGCAGCGGCGTACACAGGGGGCGCGAAGAAAAACTGTTTTTT. Its protein is CSGVHRGREEKLFF.

V and J are TRBV18 and TRBJ2-7; D is possibly TRBD1 or TRBD2 (5 bases each). The CDR3 has 15 residues. Germline CDR1 reads KGHSH; CDR2 reads LQKENI. Trimming removed 3 bases from V and 0 bases from J, with 12 bases in between. The CDR3 here is CASSPGTGSSYEQYF. Written as DNA, the CDR3 is TGTGCCAGCTCACCCGGGACGGGGAGCTCCTACGAGCAGTACTTC.